The source of this T cell receptor beta chain is a study of CD8 T cells in ankylosing spondylitis. This clonotype occurred a few times. V was shortened by 11 bases and J by 3 bases, with 21 bases between the two germline ends. Germline V lookup: CDR1 MNHEY, CDR2 SVGEGT. The CDR3 totals 15 residues. Quantitative molecular-barcoded 5'-RACE generated the TCR beta libraries. One entry per CDR3 protein, called by TCRdb with MiXCR from the 5' RACE reads. Of roughly 180,000 distinct CDR3 sequences listed, over 10% are singletons. Sequenced sample: blood, either unsorted or a sorted T cell fraction (not recorded which). The TCR comes from a male donor with ankylosing spondylitis or in good health (not recorded which). This chain connects TRBV6-2 or TRBV6-3 to TRBJ2-3; D perhaps matches TRBD2 (5 bases). The CDR3 DNA follows: TGTGCCCTTAGACGTGGGCTAGCTGAAACAGATACGCAGTATTTT. Translating gives CALRRGLAETDTQYF.